This T cell receptor (beta chain) was sequenced during a study of human T cells and chemical hapten exposure. With respect to this clonotype: Its target is unknown.

Study-wide points: Among TCRs, those above 1 in 1000 frequency were unaffected by DPC sensitization.

The time point was: pre-sensitization, week 0. Treatment indicated: therapeutic diphenylcyclopropenone sensitization with weekly scalp DPC. V was clipped by 4 bases and J by 0 bases, with 9 bases between them. The CDR3 runs 14 residues. CDR1 and CDR2 from the germline V gene are SGHAT and FQNNGV. MiXCR, applied by TCRdb to the RACE reads, yields one record per CDR3 protein. The sample lists a few hundred thousand distinct CDR3 sequences; approximately 7.5% were seen once. Sequenced material: whole blood, taken in connection with sensitization to the hapten diphenylcyclopropenone (DPC). The chain links TRBV11-2 to TRBJ2-5; D unclear. The sequence came from a man in his late teens or twenties with alopecia areata. Some clones in this sample may be carry-over from other donors' samples. CDR3 in amino acids: CASSSTEYQETQYF. CDR3 nucleotide sequence: TGTGCCAGCAGCTCCACAGAGTACCAAGAGACCCAGTACTTC.